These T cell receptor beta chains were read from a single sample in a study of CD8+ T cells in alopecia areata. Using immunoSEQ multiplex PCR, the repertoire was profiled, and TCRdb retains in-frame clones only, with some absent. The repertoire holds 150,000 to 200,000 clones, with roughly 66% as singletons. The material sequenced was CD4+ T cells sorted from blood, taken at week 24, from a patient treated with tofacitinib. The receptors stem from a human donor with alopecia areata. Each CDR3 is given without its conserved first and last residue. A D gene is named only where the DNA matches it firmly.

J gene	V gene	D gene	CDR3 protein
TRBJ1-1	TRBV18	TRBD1	ASSRGTGAEAF
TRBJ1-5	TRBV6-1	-	ASSVRTSQENSNQPQH
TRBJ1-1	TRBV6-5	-	ASSRINTEAF
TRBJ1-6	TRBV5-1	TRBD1	ASSAGQRNSPLH
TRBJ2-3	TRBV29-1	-	SSHGQSTDTQY
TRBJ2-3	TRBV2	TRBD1	ASREQGLFTDTQY
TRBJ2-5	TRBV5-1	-	ASSARLGKETQY
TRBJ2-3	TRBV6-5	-	ASSRTRGIDTQY
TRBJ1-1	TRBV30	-	AWRRNTEAF
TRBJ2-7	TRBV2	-	ASSGQASYEQY
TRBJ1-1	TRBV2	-	ASSDRRYTEAF
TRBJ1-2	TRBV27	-	ASSELGGRGNYGYT
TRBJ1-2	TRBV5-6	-	ASSLLVEGGYT
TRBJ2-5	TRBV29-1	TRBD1	SYTGGVETQY
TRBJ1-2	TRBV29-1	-	SVVTQGNYGYT
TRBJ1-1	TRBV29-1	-	STQRMNTEAF
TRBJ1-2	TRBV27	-	ASSGHREGFDGYT
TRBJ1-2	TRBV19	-	ASRMDVNYGYT
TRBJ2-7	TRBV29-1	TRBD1	SVAGQGAYEQY
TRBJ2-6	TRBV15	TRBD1	ATSTPGTGIRGANVLT
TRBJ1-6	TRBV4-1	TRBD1	ASSQAAGGSPLH
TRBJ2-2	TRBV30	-	AWRSGNLRTGELF
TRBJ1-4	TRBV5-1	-	ASSFTATNEKLF
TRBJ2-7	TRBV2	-	ASSALNEQY
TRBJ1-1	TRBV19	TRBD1	ASSNTGTANTEAF
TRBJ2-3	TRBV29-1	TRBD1	SVEKDRGTDTQY
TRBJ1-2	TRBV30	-	AWSVRPGTRGYT
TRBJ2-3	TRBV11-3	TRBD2	ASSPLAGGPRDTQY
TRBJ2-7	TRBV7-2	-	ASSDSNPYEQY
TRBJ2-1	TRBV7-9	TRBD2	ASSLLGSGLPNEQF
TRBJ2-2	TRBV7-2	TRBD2	ASSPGTRGPTGELF
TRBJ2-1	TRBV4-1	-	ASSHGSYNEQF
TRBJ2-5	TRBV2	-	ASSLGWPPRETQY
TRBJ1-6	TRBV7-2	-	ASSHNTGGHSPLH
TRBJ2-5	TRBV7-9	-	ASGQPQETQY
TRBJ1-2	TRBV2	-	ASAGEYGYT
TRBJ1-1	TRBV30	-	AWNVGVNTEAF
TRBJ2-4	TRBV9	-	ASSVGVESKNIQY
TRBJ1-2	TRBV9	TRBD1	ASSAWDSQANYGYT
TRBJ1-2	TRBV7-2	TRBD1	ASSAGQGRDGYT
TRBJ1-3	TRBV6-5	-	ASSYSRVNGNTIY
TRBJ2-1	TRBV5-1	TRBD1	ASSFLGTGEVNEQF
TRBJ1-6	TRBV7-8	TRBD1	ASSLRDRGTINSPLH
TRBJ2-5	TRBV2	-	ATGSGAIDETQY
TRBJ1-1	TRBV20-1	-	SLFTGEAF
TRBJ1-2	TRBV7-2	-	ASSPRYRSGYT
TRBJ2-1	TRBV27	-	ASSLTGSSNEQF
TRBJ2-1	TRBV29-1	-	SVDSNEQF
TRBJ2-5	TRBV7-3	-	ASSLTVQETQY
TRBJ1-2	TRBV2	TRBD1	ASSVKQGVYGYT
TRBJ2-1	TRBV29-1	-	SVGGRSYWQF
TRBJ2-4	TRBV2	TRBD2	ASRGAGGKNIQY
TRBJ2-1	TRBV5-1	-	ASSLAGKANNEQF
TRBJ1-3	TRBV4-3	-	ASSQKPRGSGNTIY